This TCR beta chain was retrieved from a study of Ad26.COV2.S vaccination and SARS-CoV-2 variants. The data were produced by immunoSEQ multiplex PCR, yet TCRdb's version contains in-frame clones alone and is incomplete. The sample lists under 500,000 clones, about 92% seen once, with about 1.7% in the top ten. Details on this clone: Antigen unknown.

Treatment here: roughly 20 received Ad26.COV2.S at low or high dose, single or two shots; 5 received placebo; per-sample allocation not given. Repertoires come from day 63 after the first vaccine or placebo injection. The donor's status was that of an adult aged 18-55 years in Boston. Expression of Wuhan-strain SARS-CoV-2 spike came from the Ad26 vector that formed the vaccine. Study-wide findings and caveats: Among vaccine recipients, spike-specific TCR breadth exceeded that of placebo recipients. Substantial post-vaccination breadth of spike-specific CD8+ and CD4+ T cell responses was reported.

Sequenced material: peripheral blood, taken in a trial of Ad26.COV2.S vaccine versus placebo. The sequence was obtained from a person between 18 and 59 years old who received the Ad26.COV2.S COVID-19 vaccine or a placebo.

The CDR3 DNA follows: TGTGCCAGCAATGAAGGGACAGGGCCCCGGTCTGAGCAGTTCTTC. This gives the protein CASNEGTGPRSEQFF. V and J are TRBV28 and TRBJ2-1; 9 bases map to TRBD1. The CDR3 runs to 15 residues. Germline CDR1 reads MDHEN; CDR2 reads SYDVKM. J was trimmed by 9 bases and V by 7 bases; bases with no gene match: 13.